The rows below give T cell receptor beta chains drawn from one sample of a study of T cell responses to AZD1222 COVID-19 vaccine. This table comes from immunoSEQ multiplex PCR, and its TCRdb copy is limited to in-frame clones, with some not included. The table includes about 150,000 clones, around 88% detected once. The sequenced sample was peripheral blood, obtained on day 0 of AZD1222 vaccination. The receptor source for this set is an adult in good health. Both conserved end residues are part of each CDR3. The D gene is left open where the match is weak. Only part of the rows carry a size: once, few, many, or a class if the clone is expanded.

TGCAGTGCTAGTAGTCCGGCAGTTAATGAAAAACTGTTTTTT	CSASSPAVNEKLFF	TRBV20-1	NA	NA	TRBJ1-4
TGTGCCAGCAGCGTAGACGTCAGGGGGACCGGGGAGCTGTTTTTT	CASSVDVRGTGELFF	TRBV9	NA	TRBD1	TRBJ2-2
TGTGCCAGTAGTATTGGTCCGTACCAAGAGACCCAGTACTTC	CASSIGPYQETQYF	TRBV19	once	NA	TRBJ2-5
TGTGCCATCAGCAGGGGGCCGCAAGGGGGCTACACCTTC	CAISRGPQGGYTF	TRBV10-3	NA	TRBD1	TRBJ1-2
TGCAGCGCTAAGAACACTGAAGCTTTCTTT	CSAKNTEAFF	TRBV29-1	NA	NA	TRBJ1-1
TGTGCTGTCCATGAACCGGGACGCTATGGCTACACCTTC	CAVHEPGRYGYTF	TRBV28	NA	NA	TRBJ1-2
TGTGCCAGCAGCTTAGCCGGGACTTCCTACAATGAGCAGTTCTTC	CASSLAGTSYNEQFF	TRBV11-2	NA	NA	TRBJ2-1
TGTGCCAGCATGGGGCAGCTAATTGAAAAACTGTTTTTT	CASMGQLIEKLFF	TRBV6-6	NA	NA	TRBJ1-4
TGTGCCAGCTCACAGGGAGTCAACACTGAAGCTTTCTTT	CASSQGVNTEAFF	TRBV18	NA	NA	TRBJ1-1
TGTGCCAGCAGTTTCCAGGGTCTGGGTGGCTACACCTTC	CASSFQGLGGYTF	TRBV27	NA	NA	TRBJ1-2
TGCGCCAGCAGCATCGACAGGGCCCGGGAGGATGAAGCTTTCTTT	CASSIDRAREDEAFF	TRBV5-1	NA	TRBD1	TRBJ1-1
TGTGCCAGCAGTCTCGATCCCGGGGCCCCGAACACTGAAGCTTTCTTT	CASSLDPGAPNTEAFF	TRBV7-9	NA	NA	TRBJ1-1
TGTGCCGCAAGCCGGGACAGGTCGTTACATCGTCTTCCGAACACTGAAGCTTTCTTT	CAASRDRSLHRLPNTEAFF	TRBV7-4	NA	TRBD1	TRBJ1-1
TGCGCCAGCAGCCAAGAAGCAGCGGGCACAGATACGCAGTATTTT	CASSQEAAGTDTQYF	TRBV4-3	NA	NA	TRBJ2-3
TGTGCCAGTAGTATAGCCAGGTCCGTAGGAGGCTACACCTTC	CASSIARSVGGYTF	TRBV19	NA	NA	TRBJ1-2
TGTGCCTGGAAGGCGGCGGATGCTAACTATGGCTACACCTTC	CAWKAADANYGYTF	TRBV30	NA	NA	TRBJ1-2
TGCAGTGCTAGTAGGACATCAGAAGCTTTCTTT	CSASRTSEAFF	TRBV20-1	once	NA	TRBJ1-1
TGTGCCAGCAGCCAAACGAACACTGAAGCTTTCTTT	CASSQTNTEAFF	TRBV3-1/TRBV3-2	NA	NA	TRBJ1-1
TGTGCCAGCAGGGGGACAGGGAAAGGGTTTAATTCACCCCTCCACTTT	CASRGTGKGFNSPLHF	TRBV27	NA	TRBD1	TRBJ1-6
TGTGCCAGCACCCTAGGACAGGGAGCCCACGAGCAGTACTTC	CASTLGQGAHEQYF	TRBV28	NA	TRBD1	TRBJ2-7
TGTGCCAGCAGTTACGGACAGGGGAGGAATCAGCCCCAGCATTTT	CASSYGQGRNQPQHF	TRBV6-2/TRBV6-3	NA	TRBD1	TRBJ1-5
TGTGCCAGCTCACCACCGGTTACGGTCAGGGACACTGAAGCTTTCTTT	CASSPPVTVRDTEAFF	TRBV18	NA	NA	TRBJ1-1
TGTGCCAGCAGTTACAGGGTTGAAGCTTTCTTT	CASSYRVEAFF	TRBV6-6	NA	NA	TRBJ1-1
TGTGCCAGCAGCCGATCGTTGACACAAGAGACCCAGTACTTC	CASSRSLTQETQYF	TRBV5-6	once	NA	TRBJ2-5
TGTGCCAGTAGTATACCTGGGACGGGTGAAAAACTGTTTTTT	CASSIPGTGEKLFF	TRBV19	NA	NA	TRBJ1-4
TGTGCCAGCAGGGCCCGGGAGAGTGTCAGACTGTTTTTT	CASRARESVRLFF	TRBV2	NA	NA	TRBJ1-4
TGTGCCAGCAGTTTGCCCCCTATAAAGGCAGCTTTCTTT	CASSLPPIKAAFF	TRBV28	NA	NA	TRBJ1-1
TGTGCCAGCAGTCGAAGACTCGGTGAGACCCAGTACTTC	CASSRRLGETQYF	TRBV7-3	NA	NA	TRBJ2-5
TGTGCCAGCAGCTTGAGCGGGCGCGCCAGGAGGGATACGCAGTATTTT	CASSLSGRARRDTQYF	TRBV5-4	NA	NA	TRBJ2-3
TGTGCCACCACTGGGACAGGGGGCAAGACTGAAGCTTTCTTT	CATTGTGGKTEAFF	TRBV24-1	NA	TRBD1	TRBJ1-1
TGCGCCAGCAGCTTGTCCCAGAGCACAGATACGCAGTATTTT	CASSLSQSTDTQYF	TRBV5-1	NA	NA	TRBJ2-3
TGCAGTGCTAGTGCCCCGGACTATGGCTACACCTTC	CSASAPDYGYTF	TRBV20-1	NA	NA	TRBJ1-2
TGCAGCGTCGCCCGAGGGGAGTACGGAGCTTTCTTT	CSVARGEYGAFF	TRBV29-1	NA	NA	TRBJ1-1
TGTGCCAGTAGTATTGGGCCGGGGGCGAACTATGGCTACACCTTC	CASSIGPGANYGYTF	TRBV19	NA	NA	TRBJ1-2
TGTGCCAGCAGCCTGGGACAGCATCTTCGGTCTGGCTACACCTTC	CASSLGQHLRSGYTF	TRBV6-5	NA	TRBD1	TRBJ1-2
TGCAGCGTAGGACACCTGAACACTGAAGCTTTCTTT	CSVGHLNTEAFF	TRBV29-1	few	NA	TRBJ1-1
TGTGCCACCAGCATAAATACAGGGGGCGCTGAGGGCTACACCTTC	CATSINTGGAEGYTF	TRBV15	NA	TRBD1	TRBJ1-2
TGTGCCAGCAGCCAGTCGAGTTATCCCACTGAAGCTTTCTTT	CASSQSSYPTEAFF	TRBV3-1/TRBV3-2	NA	NA	TRBJ1-1
TGCAGCGTTGAAGATCTCGGCAGGGGAGGGGAGACCCAGTACTTC	CSVEDLGRGGETQYF	TRBV29-1	NA	NA	TRBJ2-5
TGTGCCAGCAGCCAAGGTCGCGGGGGTTACAATGAGCAGTTCTTC	CASSQGRGGYNEQFF	TRBV3-1/TRBV3-2	NA	TRBD2	TRBJ2-1
TGTGCCAGCAGCTTAGGATACGGGGCCCGGTCTGAAAAACTGTTTTTT	CASSLGYGARSEKLFF	TRBV7-9	NA	NA	TRBJ1-4
TGTGCCAGCAGCCGTCAAACTAATGAAAAACTGTTTTTT	CASSRQTNEKLFF	TRBV7-6	NA	NA	TRBJ1-4
TGTGCCAGCAGCGGGGGACAGGGGGCGAGTGGCTACACCTTC	CASSGGQGASGYTF	TRBV5-8	NA	TRBD1	TRBJ1-2
TGCGCCAGCAGCCAAAAACCTAACTATGGCTACACCTTC	CASSQKPNYGYTF	TRBV4-1	NA	NA	TRBJ1-2
TGTGCCAGCAGCCAGCCCGACAGGGACACTGAAGCTTTCTTT	CASSQPDRDTEAFF	TRBV3-1/TRBV3-2	NA	TRBD1	TRBJ1-1
TGTGCCAGCCCCGCCCCCTCAAAGACGCGCGGCTACACCTTC	CASPAPSKTRGYTF	TRBV2	NA	NA	TRBJ1-2